A single sample is the source of the 13 T cell receptor beta chains below, sequenced in a study of blood T cell repertoires in COVID-19. Measured with immunoSEQ multiplex PCR; TCRdb has only the in-frame clones, and not every one. Counted here are fewer than 50,000 clones, 76% occurring once; the ten biggest clones make up about 29%. Sample: peripheral blood. These receptors originate from a man of 80 years or more with acute or convalescent COVID-19.

The chain couples TRBV9 to TRBJ2-2; 10 nucleotides line up with TRBD2. Losses at the gene ends were 0 bases for V and 5 bases for J; bases not matched to a gene: 4. Germline CDR1 reads SGDLS; CDR2 reads YYNGEE. The CDR3 spans 16 residues. CDR3 loop: CASSVDSSGSTGELFF. DNA of the CDR3: TGTGCCAGCAGCGTAGACTCTAGCGGGAGTACCGGGGAGCTGTTTTTT.

The chain carries TRBV16 and TRBJ2-5; the D gene is possibly TRBD2 (6 bases). In germline, CDR1 is KGHSY, CDR2 FQNENV. Trimming took 4 bases from V and 5 from J, leaving 17 bases between them. The length of the CDR3 is 15 residues. The DNA for the CDR3 is TGTGCCAGCAGCCCCTCGGAGGGGCGCGGGGAGACCCAGTACTTC. It encodes CASSPSEGRGETQYF.

To note about this clone: Other DNA sequences from this sample encode an identical CDR3 as well. The CDR3 nucleotides are TGTGCCTGGAGTGTTGCGGGAGGTGCCGAGCAGTACTTC. It yields the protein CAWSVAGGAEQYF. The chain joins TRBV30 to TRBJ2-7; 8 bases align to TRBD2. In germline, CDR1 is GTSNPN, CDR2 SVGIG (reference sequence). This CDR3 region has 13 residues. The trim removed 0 bases at V and 6 bases at J, leaving 4 bases unmatched.

The count of this clone is one. The chain employs TRBV29-1 and TRBJ1-1; perhaps TRBD1 as D (6 bases). The CDR3 is 10 residues long. The V gene lost 3 bases and the J gene lost 10 bases, with 9 bases spanning the gap. Germline V gene sequence: CDR1 SQVTM, CDR2 ANQGSEA. This CDR3 is CSVDEGVAFF. The CDR3 region has the DNA TGCAGCGTTGACGAGGGGGTAGCTTTCTTT.

The genes are TRBV20-1 and TRBJ2-1; tentatively, D is TRBD2 (6 bases). Germline values: CDR1 DFQATT, CDR2 SNEGSKA (reference sequence). This CDR3 region has 11 residues. V was trimmed by 5 bases and J by 8 bases, leaving 10 bases between them. The CDR3 DNA reads as TGCAGTGCTGAGCGGGTCGATGAGCAGTTCTTC. It yields the protein CSAERVDEQFF.

The V gene is TRBV4-1, the J gene TRBJ2-5; 9 bases fit TRBD2. Trimming took 1 base from V and 4 from J; bases not matched to a gene: 4. Germline V lookup: CDR1 MGHRA, CDR2 YSYEKL. The length of the CDR3 is 15 residues. This CDR3 is CASSQGRSGGETQYF. CDR3 coding DNA: TGCGCCAGCAGCCAAGGGCGTAGCGGGGGAGAGACCCAGTACTTC.

The chain uses TRBV6-1 and TRBJ1-5; 12 bases map to TRBD1. V was pared by 0 bases and J by 11 bases, with 5 bases of the junction left unmatched. This CDR3 spans 15 amino acids. Germline V CDR1 and CDR2: MNHNS, SASEGT. The CDR3 is CASSEARGTGGAQHF. CDR3 in DNA: TGTGCCAGCAGTGAAGCGAGAGGGACAGGGGGCGCCCAGCATTTT.

This clone was observed a single time. V gene TRBV7-3 combines with J gene TRBJ2-1; no firm D call. The CDR3 contains 15 residues. Trimming removed 2 bases at V and 2 bases at J, with 10 bases between. In germline, CDR1 is SGHTA, CDR2 FQGTGA. CDR3 sequence (DNA): TGTGCCAGCAGCTTATCCGGAGACCCCTACAATGAGCAGTTCTTC. Protein product: CASSLSGDPYNEQFF.

The chain carries TRBV20-1 and TRBJ1-1; D gene unclear. With 3 bases removed from V and 1 base from J, the gap between germline ends came to 6 bases. Germline V gives CDR1 DFQATT, CDR2 SNEGSKA (reference sequence). CDR3 size: 12 residues. CDR3 nucleotides: TGCAGTGCTAGTCATCCGAACACTGAAGCTTTCTTT. As protein: CSASHPNTEAFF.

The chain links TRBV5-1 to TRBJ2-5; D gene uncertain. The CDR3 is made up of 14 amino acids. The germline gives CDR1 SGHRS, CDR2 YFSETQ. Trimming cost V 0 bases and J 0 bases, with 6 bases left between them. CDR3 residues: CASSLDGYQETQYF. CDR3 DNA sequence: TGCGCCAGCAGCTTGGACGGGTACCAAGAGACCCAGTACTTC.

This clone was seen more than once but under ten times. The J gene is TRBJ2-7, the V gene TRBV11-3; 8 bases agree with TRBD1. The CDR3 consists of 14 residues. V shed 4 bases, J shed 4 bases, and the junction held 6 bases outside the gene matches. The germline V gene encodes CDR1 SGHNT and CDR2 YENEEA. CDR3: CASSYRGAEYEQYF. CDR3 nucleotides: TGTGCCAGCAGCTACAGGGGGGCCGAATACGAGCAGTACTTC.

This sequence joins TRBV2 and TRBJ2-7; TRBD1 aligns across 10 bases. V lost 3 bases to trimming and J lost 8 bases; unmatched junction nucleotides: 10. CDR3 length: 15 residues. Germline V CDR1 and CDR2: SNHLY, FYNNEI. DNA of the CDR3: TGTGCCAGCAGTGATTCGACAGGGGGCCGGGGGAAGCAGTACTTC. The encoded protein is CASSDSTGGRGKQYF.

The CDR3, as DNA: TGTGCCAGCAGCCAAGTACAGGGGAATTCACCCCTCCACTTT. This encodes CASSQVQGNSPLHF. The chain uses TRBV3-1 (or the pseudogene TRBV3-2) and TRBJ1-6; 7 positions match TRBD1. The junction had 1 base not matched to a gene; V was cut back by 1 base and J by 7 bases. Germline V gene sequence: CDR1 LGHDT, CDR2 YNNKEL (reference sequence). This CDR3 has 14 residues.